The clone carrying this T cell receptor (beta chain) has just a few counts. Antigen specificity is unknown. Quantitative 5'-RACE with molecular barcodes was used to make the TCR beta libraries. TCRdb reprocessed the 5' RACE reads with MiXCR, giving one entry per CDR3 protein. The sample includes under 850,000 distinct CDR3 sequences, roughly 19% of them seen just once. Germline-derived CDR1 and CDR2 are SGHTA and FQGNSA. The trim removed 5 bases at V and 8 bases at J, leaving 12 bases unmatched. The CDR3 has 16 amino acids. The source of the sample is a study of CD8 T cells in ankylosing spondylitis. Whole-study findings and limits: Reportedly, significant enrichment of disease-linked clones occurred in matched ankylosing spondylitis synovial fluid. Ankylosing spondylitis blood appeared to be characterized by a TCR beta motif of several highly homologous variants.

The sequence derives from a male donor with ankylosing spondylitis. Source material: blood, either unsorted or a sorted T cell fraction (not recorded which). V gene TRBV7-2 combines with J gene TRBJ2-3; 11 positions agree with TRBD2. CDR3 residues: CASSPPLAGGRGTQYF. The CDR3 bases are TGTGCCAGCAGCCCCCCATTAGCGGGAGGGAGGGGTACGCAGTATTTT.